The rows below give T cell receptor beta chains drawn from one sample of a study of blood T cell repertoires in COVID-19. Produced via immunoSEQ multiplex PCR; TCRdb's table is partial and in-frame only. Here the sample spans 45,000 or so clones, 70% to 80% being singletons. Material: peripheral blood. The receptors here all came from a man between 65 and 80 years old with acute or convalescent COVID-19. Each CDR3 is given with its conserved first and last residue. Each record gives: CDR3 length, clone size, V gene, D gene, J gene, CDR3 DNA, CDR3 protein. A D gene is named only where the DNA matches it firmly. The size field is filled for only some rows; it gives once, few, many or a size class.

len: 11; abundance: NA; v_gene: TRBV3-1/TRBV3-2; d_gene: NA; j_gene: TRBJ2-5; CDR3nt: TGTGCCAGCAGTTCGAGGGAGACCCAGTACTTC; CDR3aa: CASSSRETQYF
len: 14; abundance: few; v_gene: TRBV7-9; d_gene: NA; j_gene: TRBJ2-7; CDR3nt: TGTGCCAGCAGCTCCAGGGGTTTTCCCTACGAGCAGTACTTC; CDR3aa: CASSSRGFPYEQYF
len: 17; abundance: once; v_gene: TRBV14; d_gene: NA; j_gene: TRBJ2-1; CDR3nt: TGTGCCAGCAGCCAAGATTGGACGGGACATAACTACAATGAGCAGTTCTTC; CDR3aa: CASSQDWTGHNYNEQFF
len: 14; abundance: few; v_gene: TRBV5-1; d_gene: TRBD1; j_gene: TRBJ1-2; CDR3nt: TGCGCCAGCAGCTTGGGGGACAGCCACTATGGCTACACCTTC; CDR3aa: CASSLGDSHYGYTF
len: 14; abundance: NA; v_gene: TRBV6-2/TRBV6-3; d_gene: NA; j_gene: TRBJ1-5; CDR3nt: TGTGCCAGCAGTTACGGGGCAGTCTCTCAGCCCCAGCATTTT; CDR3aa: CASSYGAVSQPQHF
len: 16; abundance: NA; v_gene: TRBV3-1/TRBV3-2; d_gene: TRBD1; j_gene: TRBJ1-5; CDR3nt: TGTGCCAGCAGCCAATCGGGACAGCGGGGGAATCAGCCCCAGCATTTT; CDR3aa: CASSQSGQRGNQPQHF
len: 13; abundance: NA; v_gene: TRBV6-5; d_gene: NA; j_gene: TRBJ1-2; CDR3nt: TGTGCCAGCATCGCCTCCCCGGGCTATGGCTACACCTTC; CDR3aa: CASIASPGYGYTF
len: 15; abundance: NA; v_gene: TRBV13; d_gene: NA; j_gene: TRBJ2-7; CDR3nt: TGTGCCAGCAGCCCACGGAGGGGAGGCTCCGACGAGCAGTACTTC; CDR3aa: CASSPRRGGSDEQYF
len: 16; abundance: NA; v_gene: TRBV5-5; d_gene: TRBD1; j_gene: TRBJ1-1; CDR3nt: TGTGCCAGCAGCCGAAACATAGACAGGGGGAACACTGAAGCTTTCTTT; CDR3aa: CASSRNIDRGNTEAFF
len: 14; abundance: NA; v_gene: TRBV6-4; d_gene: TRBD1; j_gene: TRBJ1-2; CDR3nt: TGTGCCAGCAGTCCGACAGGGGGCGGCTATGGCTACACCTTC; CDR3aa: CASSPTGGGYGYTF
len: 13; abundance: NA; v_gene: TRBV2; d_gene: TRBD1; j_gene: TRBJ1-6; CDR3nt: TGTGCCAGCACAGGACAGGGGGGGATGCCCCTCCACTTT; CDR3aa: CASTGQGGMPLHF
len: 13; abundance: NA; v_gene: TRBV29-1; d_gene: NA; j_gene: TRBJ1-2; CDR3nt: TGCAGCGTTGAAGGCAGGGGCGTCTATGGCTACACCTTC; CDR3aa: CSVEGRGVYGYTF
len: 14; abundance: once; v_gene: TRBV27; d_gene: NA; j_gene: TRBJ1-1; CDR3nt: TGTGCCAGCAGTTTGCGGGAATCGAACACTGAAGCTTTCTTT; CDR3aa: CASSLRESNTEAFF
len: 12; abundance: NA; v_gene: TRBV3-1/TRBV3-2; d_gene: NA; j_gene: TRBJ1-2; CDR3nt: TGTGCCAGCAGCCCCGGGGGGTATGGCTACACCTTC; CDR3aa: CASSPGGYGYTF
len: 14; abundance: NA; v_gene: TRBV25-1; d_gene: NA; j_gene: TRBJ1-1; CDR3nt: TGTGCCAGCAGTGAAACGGCAGGGTCCACTGAAGCTTTCTTT; CDR3aa: CASSETAGSTEAFF
len: 16; abundance: few; v_gene: TRBV3-1/TRBV3-2; d_gene: TRBD1; j_gene: TRBJ1-6; CDR3nt: TGTGCCAGCAGCCAAGCCTCCGGGACAGGGTATATCGCCCTCCACTTT; CDR3aa: CASSQASGTGYIALHF
len: 15; abundance: NA; v_gene: TRBV14; d_gene: TRBD2; j_gene: TRBJ2-1; CDR3nt: TGTGCCAGCAGCCAAAGGGCGGGGGGCGGCAATGAGCAGTTCTTC; CDR3aa: CASSQRAGGGNEQFF
len: 15; abundance: medium-sized; v_gene: TRBV4-2; d_gene: NA; j_gene: TRBJ2-7; CDR3nt: TGTGCCAGCAGCCAAGAATCCGGGGGAAGCTACGAGCAGTACTTC; CDR3aa: CASSQESGGSYEQYF
len: 14; abundance: NA; v_gene: TRBV4-2; d_gene: TRBD1; j_gene: TRBJ2-7; CDR3nt: TGTGCCAGCAGCCAAGAATACAGGGGAAGCGAGCAGTACTTC; CDR3aa: CASSQEYRGSEQYF
len: 14; abundance: NA; v_gene: TRBV9; d_gene: NA; j_gene: TRBJ1-4; CDR3nt: TGTGCCAGCAGCTACAGGGCAACTAATGAAAAACTGTTTTTT; CDR3aa: CASSYRATNEKLFF
len: 17; abundance: NA; v_gene: TRBV5-4; d_gene: NA; j_gene: TRBJ2-3; CDR3nt: TGTGCCAGCAGCTTGGAGGGGGCGCCGGGAGGCACAGATACGCAGTATTTT; CDR3aa: CASSLEGAPGGTDTQYF
len: 14; abundance: NA; v_gene: TRBV5-4; d_gene: NA; j_gene: TRBJ1-3; CDR3nt: TGTGCCAGCACAGATATAACCTCTGGAAACACCATATATTTT; CDR3aa: CASTDITSGNTIYF
len: 15; abundance: NA; v_gene: TRBV9; d_gene: TRBD1; j_gene: TRBJ1-2; CDR3nt: TGTGCCAGCAGCTCTTCCGGGACAGCAATCTATGGCTACACCTTC; CDR3aa: CASSSSGTAIYGYTF
len: 16; abundance: NA; v_gene: TRBV5-1; d_gene: TRBD2; j_gene: TRBJ2-1; CDR3nt: TGCGCCAGCTATGCTCTAGCGGGGGGGCCTCACAATGAGCAGTTCTTC; CDR3aa: CASYALAGGPHNEQFF
len: 15; abundance: NA; v_gene: TRBV5-1; d_gene: TRBD1; j_gene: TRBJ2-2; CDR3nt: TGCGCCAGCAGCCGGGACAGGTTGAACACCGGGGAGCTGTTTTTT; CDR3aa: CASSRDRLNTGELFF
len: 12; abundance: NA; v_gene: TRBV12-3/TRBV12-4; d_gene: NA; j_gene: TRBJ1-6; CDR3nt: TGTGCCAGCAGTATGGGGAGCACACCCCTCCACTTT; CDR3aa: CASSMGSTPLHF
len: 13; abundance: NA; v_gene: TRBV5-1; d_gene: NA; j_gene: TRBJ1-2; CDR3nt: TGCGCCAGCAGCCTTTCCTCGAACTATGGCTACACCTTC; CDR3aa: CASSLSSNYGYTF
len: 17; abundance: NA; v_gene: TRBV6-2/TRBV6-3; d_gene: NA; j_gene: TRBJ1-5; CDR3nt: TGTGCCAGCAGTTATCAGGGCCCTCTGAAAAGCAATCAGCCCCAGCATTTT; CDR3aa: CASSYQGPLKSNQPQHF
len: 15; abundance: NA; v_gene: TRBV9; d_gene: TRBD1; j_gene: TRBJ1-1; CDR3nt: TGTGCCAGCAGCGTAGAGGGGACAGGGGGAACTGAAGCTTTCTTT; CDR3aa: CASSVEGTGGTEAFF
len: 15; abundance: NA; v_gene: TRBV28; d_gene: TRBD1; j_gene: TRBJ1-5; CDR3nt: TGTGCCAGCCACCACACGGGACAGGGCATAGGGCCCCAGCATTTT; CDR3aa: CASHHTGQGIGPQHF
len: 15; abundance: NA; v_gene: TRBV2; d_gene: NA; j_gene: TRBJ2-7; CDR3nt: TGTGCCAGCAGACTGGGAAGAGGGGGTACTGGCGAGCAGTACTTC; CDR3aa: CASRLGRGGTGEQYF
len: 14; abundance: NA; v_gene: TRBV4-2; d_gene: NA; j_gene: TRBJ1-3; CDR3nt: TGTGCCAGCAGCCCCTACAGGGATGGAAACACCATATATTTT; CDR3aa: CASSPYRDGNTIYF
len: 15; abundance: once; v_gene: TRBV14; d_gene: NA; j_gene: TRBJ2-1; CDR3nt: TGTGCCAGCAGCCAATTTGGAGCTAGTTCCAATGAGCAGTTCTTC; CDR3aa: CASSQFGASSNEQFF
len: 15; abundance: NA; v_gene: TRBV4-3; d_gene: NA; j_gene: TRBJ1-2; CDR3nt: TGCGCCAGCAGCCGGGGCGCAGTCACTAACTATGGCTACACCTTC; CDR3aa: CASSRGAVTNYGYTF
len: 13; abundance: NA; v_gene: TRBV27; d_gene: NA; j_gene: TRBJ2-5; CDR3nt: TGTGCCAGCAAGTTCGTCGGGCAAGAGACCCAGTACTTC; CDR3aa: CASKFVGQETQYF
len: 17; abundance: NA; v_gene: TRBV9; d_gene: NA; j_gene: TRBJ1-1; CDR3nt: TGTGCCAGCAGCGTCTCCCATCAAGGGGGAAAGTACACTGAAGCTTTCTTT; CDR3aa: CASSVSHQGGKYTEAFF
len: 15; abundance: NA; v_gene: TRBV19; d_gene: TRBD1; j_gene: TRBJ1-2; CDR3nt: TGTGCCAGTACCAAGGACAGGGGGACCCTCTATGGCTACACCTTC; CDR3aa: CASTKDRGTLYGYTF
len: 15; abundance: NA; v_gene: TRBV4-3; d_gene: TRBD1; j_gene: TRBJ1-6; CDR3nt: TGCGCCAGCAGCCAAACAACAGGGGCTCGGTCACCCCTCCACTTT; CDR3aa: CASSQTTGARSPLHF
len: 13; abundance: NA; v_gene: TRBV12-3/TRBV12-4; d_gene: NA; j_gene: TRBJ2-5; CDR3nt: TGTGCCAGCAGCGTCGATTTCGGGAGAACCCAGTACTTC; CDR3aa: CASSVDFGRTQYF
len: 16; abundance: NA; v_gene: TRBV7-9; d_gene: NA; j_gene: TRBJ1-4; CDR3nt: TGTGCCAGCAGCTTTGTAGGACTCGGGGGGAATGAAAAACTGTTTTTT; CDR3aa: CASSFVGLGGNEKLFF
len: 14; abundance: NA; v_gene: TRBV6-2/TRBV6-3; d_gene: TRBD2; j_gene: TRBJ2-1; CDR3nt: TGTGCCAGCAGTTACTCCTATCTAGCGGGGGGGCAGTTCTTC; CDR3aa: CASSYSYLAGGQFF
len: 15; abundance: NA; v_gene: TRBV5-1; d_gene: TRBD1; j_gene: TRBJ1-1; CDR3nt: TGCGCCAGCAGCTTCTCGGGACAGAGGAACACTGAAGCTTTCTTT; CDR3aa: CASSFSGQRNTEAFF
len: 14; abundance: NA; v_gene: TRBV5-1; d_gene: TRBD1; j_gene: TRBJ1-6; CDR3nt: TGCGCCAGCAGCTTGGACAGGGGCCATTCACCCCTCCACTTT; CDR3aa: CASSLDRGHSPLHF
len: 13; abundance: NA; v_gene: TRBV5-6; d_gene: NA; j_gene: TRBJ1-2; CDR3nt: TGTGCCAGCAGCATGGACAGCCTCTATGGCTACACCTTC; CDR3aa: CASSMDSLYGYTF
len: 15; abundance: NA; v_gene: TRBV2; d_gene: NA; j_gene: TRBJ2-3; CDR3nt: TGTGCCAGCAGGCCGGCAGGGTGGAGCACAGATACGCAGTATTTT; CDR3aa: CASRPAGWSTDTQYF
len: 15; abundance: NA; v_gene: TRBV27; d_gene: TRBD1; j_gene: TRBJ1-5; CDR3nt: TGTGCCAGCAGTGGGACAGGGCAACGCAATCAGCCCCAGCATTTT; CDR3aa: CASSGTGQRNQPQHF